A selection of T cell receptor beta chains follows, all from one sample in a study of blood T cell repertoires in COVID-19. The assay was immunoSEQ multiplex PCR, and TCRdb's table has in-frame clones only and misses some. Of roughly 130,000 clones listed, approximately 84% are singletons. Source material: peripheral blood. These receptors were obtained from an older woman with acute or convalescent COVID-19. CDR3s include the opening cysteine and the closing phenylalanine or tryptophan.

cdr3_aa j_call cdr3_length v_call
CASSLGAQETQYF TRBJ2-5 13 TRBV5-1
CASSPGGMIYGYTF TRBJ1-2 14 TRBV14
CASLDRVYSNQPQHF TRBJ1-5 15 TRBV19
CSASPGQWGTEAFF TRBJ1-1 14 TRBV20-1
CASSQVSQFGEKLFF TRBJ1-4 15 TRBV3-1/TRBV3-2
CAWGQGNSNQPQHF TRBJ1-5 14 TRBV30
CASSHLNTEAFF TRBJ1-1 12 TRBV7-8
CASSQQGVYQPQHF TRBJ1-5 14 TRBV2
CASSQGLGSNQPQHF TRBJ1-5 15 TRBV2
CASSLQSRTGVRHSNQPQHF TRBJ1-5 20 TRBV5-1
CASSLGGATEAFF TRBJ1-1 13 TRBV18
CASRIDRGEKLFF TRBJ1-4 13 TRBV7-9
CASSQDRANTEAFF TRBJ1-1 14 TRBV18
CASKRRKLHGYTF TRBJ1-2 13 TRBV23-1
CATSLAGGTYNEQFF TRBJ2-1 15 TRBV24-1
CASNTRFGGETQYF TRBJ2-5 14 TRBV11-2
CASSYSAGSYEQYF TRBJ2-7 14 TRBV6-5
CASSPPPFYEQYF TRBJ2-7 13 TRBV6-5
CASSSQSGQNTEAFF TRBJ1-1 15 TRBV7-9